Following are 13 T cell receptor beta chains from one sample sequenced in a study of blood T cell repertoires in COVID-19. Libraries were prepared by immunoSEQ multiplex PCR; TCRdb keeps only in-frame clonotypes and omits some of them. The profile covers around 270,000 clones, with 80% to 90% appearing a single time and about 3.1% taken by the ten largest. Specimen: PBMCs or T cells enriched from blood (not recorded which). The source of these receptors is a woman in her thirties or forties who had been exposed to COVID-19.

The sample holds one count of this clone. The chain's CDR3 is CASTPGGPYYNEQFF. Here the CDR3 DNA reads TGTGCCAGTACCCCGGGGGGGCCGTACTACAATGAGCAGTTCTTC. This rearrangement joins TRBV19 to TRBJ2-1; 8 nucleotides agree with TRBD2. The CDR3 has 15 residues. CDR1 is LNHDA and CDR2 is SQIVND in the germline V gene (reference sequence). Trimming at V came to 7 bases and at J to 3 bases, leaving 8 bases not matched to a gene.

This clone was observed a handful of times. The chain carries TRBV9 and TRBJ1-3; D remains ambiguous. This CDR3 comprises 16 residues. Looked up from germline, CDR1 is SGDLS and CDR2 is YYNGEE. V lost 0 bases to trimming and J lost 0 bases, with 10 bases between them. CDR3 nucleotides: TGTGCCAGCAGCGTAGGACTCAGCTACTCTGGAAACACCATATATTTT. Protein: CASSVGLSYSGNTIYF. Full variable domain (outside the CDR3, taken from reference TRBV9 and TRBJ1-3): DSGVTQTPKHLITATGQRVTLRCSPRSGDLSVYWYQQSLDQGLQFLIQYYNGEERAKGNILERFSAQQFPDLHSELNLSSLELGDSALYFCASSVGLSYSGNTIYFGEGSWLTVV.

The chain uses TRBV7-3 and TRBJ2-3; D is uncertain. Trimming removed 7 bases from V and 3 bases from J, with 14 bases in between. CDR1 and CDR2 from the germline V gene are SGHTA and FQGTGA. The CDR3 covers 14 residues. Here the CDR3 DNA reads TGTGCCAGCACCCTCGTGTCGGTTACAGATACGCAGTATTTT. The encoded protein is CASTLVSVTDTQYF. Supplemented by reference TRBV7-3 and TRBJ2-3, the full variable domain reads GAGVSQTPSNKVTEKGKYVELRCDPISGHTALYWYRQSLGQGPEFLIYFQGTGAADDSGLPNDRFFAVRPEGSVSTLKIQRTERGDSAVYLCASTLVSVTDTQYFGPGTRLTVL.

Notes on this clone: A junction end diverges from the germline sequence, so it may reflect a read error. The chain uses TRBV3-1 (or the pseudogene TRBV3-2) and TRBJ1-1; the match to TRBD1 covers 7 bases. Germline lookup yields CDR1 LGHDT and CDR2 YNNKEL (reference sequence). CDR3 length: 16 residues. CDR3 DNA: TGTGCCAGCAGCAAAGAAAGGGTACAGGGGCGGACTGAAGCTTTCTTT. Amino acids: CASSKERVQGRTEAFF.

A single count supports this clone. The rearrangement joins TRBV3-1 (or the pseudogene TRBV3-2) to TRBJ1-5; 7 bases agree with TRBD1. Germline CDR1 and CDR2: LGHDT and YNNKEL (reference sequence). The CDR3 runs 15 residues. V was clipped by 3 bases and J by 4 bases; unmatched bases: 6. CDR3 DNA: TGTGCCAGCAGCCAGTGGGACAGCTTAAATCAGCCCCAGCATTTT. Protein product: CASSQWDSLNQPQHF.

CDR3 region: CASSGSSYNSPLHF. The CDR3 DNA sequence: TGTGCCAGCAGCGGGAGCTCCTATAATTCACCCCTCCACTTT. The J gene is TRBJ1-6, the V gene TRBV7-8; D remains unclear. The V gene's germline CDR1 is SGHVS and CDR2 FQNEAQ. Trimming took off 5 bases at V and 0 bases at J, with 5 bases between the two ends. CDR3 length equals 14 residues.

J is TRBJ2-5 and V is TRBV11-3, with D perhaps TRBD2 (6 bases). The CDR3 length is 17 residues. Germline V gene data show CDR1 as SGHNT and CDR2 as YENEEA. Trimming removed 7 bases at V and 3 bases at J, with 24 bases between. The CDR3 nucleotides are TGTGCCAGCACCGGGACTCCTAGTCTTGTGCAAGAAGAGACCCAGTACTTC. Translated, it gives CASTGTPSLVQEETQYF.

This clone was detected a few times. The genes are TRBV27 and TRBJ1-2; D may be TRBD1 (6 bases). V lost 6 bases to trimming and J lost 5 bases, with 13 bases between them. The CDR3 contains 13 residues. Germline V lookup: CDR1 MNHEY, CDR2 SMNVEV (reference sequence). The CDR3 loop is CASRWTASYGYTF. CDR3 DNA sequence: TGTGCCAGCAGGTGGACAGCTTCTTATGGCTACACCTTC.

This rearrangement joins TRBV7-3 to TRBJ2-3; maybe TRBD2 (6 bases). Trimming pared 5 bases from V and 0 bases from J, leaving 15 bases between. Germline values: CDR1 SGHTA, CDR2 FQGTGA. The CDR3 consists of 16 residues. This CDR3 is CASSHGGGGSTDTQYF. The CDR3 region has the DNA TGTGCCAGCAGCCATGGTGGCGGAGGGAGCACAGATACGCAGTATTTT.

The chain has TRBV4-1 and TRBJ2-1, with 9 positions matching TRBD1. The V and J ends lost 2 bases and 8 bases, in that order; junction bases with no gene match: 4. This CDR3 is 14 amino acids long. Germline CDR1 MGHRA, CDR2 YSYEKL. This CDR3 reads CASSQMTGGYEQFF. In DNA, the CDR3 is TGCGCCAGCAGCCAAATGACAGGGGGATATGAGCAGTTCTTC.

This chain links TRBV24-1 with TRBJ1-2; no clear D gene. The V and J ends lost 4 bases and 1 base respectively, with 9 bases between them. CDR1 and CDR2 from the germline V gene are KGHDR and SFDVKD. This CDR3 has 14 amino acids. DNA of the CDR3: TGTGCCACCAGTGACCAAACAGATAACTATGGCTACACCTTC. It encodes CATSDQTDNYGYTF.

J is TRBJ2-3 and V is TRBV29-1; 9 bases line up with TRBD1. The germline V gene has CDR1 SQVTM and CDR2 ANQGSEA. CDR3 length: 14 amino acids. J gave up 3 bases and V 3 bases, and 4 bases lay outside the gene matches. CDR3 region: CSVERTGVTDTQYF. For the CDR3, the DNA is TGCAGCGTTGAGAGGACAGGGGTTACAGATACGCAGTATTTT.

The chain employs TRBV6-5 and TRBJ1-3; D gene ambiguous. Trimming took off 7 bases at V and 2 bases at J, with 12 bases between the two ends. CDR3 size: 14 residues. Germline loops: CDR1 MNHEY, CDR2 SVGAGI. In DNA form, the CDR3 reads TGTGCCAGCACTTCTACCTCGGCTGGAAACACCATATATTTT. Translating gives CASTSTSAGNTIYF.